A single sample gave rise to the 29 T cell receptor beta chains below, sequenced in a study of cytomegalovirus exposure and HLA in healthy donors (dated by TCRdb to between 2016 and 2019). The library was obtained by the immunoSEQ multiplex PCR assay. For the multiplex PCR, a mixture combining 60 forward primers for TCR Vbeta segments and 13 reverse primers for TCR Jbeta segments was used. TCRdb re-hosts the immuneACCESS table, in-frame sequences only. Its copies lack some clones; in the studies checked, an unresolved V gene accounts for under half of them, and the cause for the rest is not known. The sample table holds over 85,000 clones, of which around three quarters were seen once. In total, the top ten clones hold approximately 0.56% of the sample. The sequenced material came from PBMCs. The receptors come from a man aged 25-45 years in good health and CMV-seronegative.

This chain joins TRBV4-3 and TRBJ2-7; D perhaps matches TRBD1 (6 bases). Germline V gives CDR1 LGHNA, CDR2 YSLEER. V lost 4 bases and J 3 bases, leaving 16 bases between the germline ends. CDR3 size: 15 residues. The CDR3 DNA is TGCGCCAGCAGCCCCTTCAATAGAGGGGGCTACGAGCAGTACTTC. This codes for CASSPFNRGGYEQYF.

The V and J genes are TRBV19 and TRBJ1-5, with D unclear. CDR1 is LNHDA, CDR2 SQIVND, per germline (reference sequence). This CDR3 region has 12 residues. Between the trimmed V and J ends, which lost 6 bases and 4 bases, there was a span of 7 bases. The CDR3 coding sequence is TGTGCCAGTAGCTTAAATAATCAGCCCCAGCATTTT. It is translated as CASSLNNQPQHF.

This clone showed up just a few times. The chain links TRBV6-1 to TRBJ2-2, with D possibly being TRBD1 (5 bases). V dropped 4 bases and J dropped 0 bases, with 18 bases sitting between them. This CDR3 is 18 amino acids long. The germline V gene encodes CDR1 MNHNS and CDR2 SASEGT. In DNA form, the CDR3 reads TGTGCCAGCAGTGTCTCCAGGACACACACCGCGAACACCGGGGAGCTGTTTTTT. Amino acids: CASSVSRTHTANTGELFF.

The rearrangement joins TRBV7-9 to TRBJ1-2; possibly TRBD1 for D (5 bases). Per germline, CDR1 SEHNR and CDR2 FQNEAQ (reference sequence). This CDR3 is 15 amino acids long. The V and J ends lost 4 bases and 4 bases respectively, with 16 bases between them. The CDR3: CASSSRQSLGYGYTF. In DNA, the CDR3 is TGTGCCAGCAGCTCCCGACAGTCACTGGGCTATGGCTACACCTTC. The full variable domain, its missing parts supplied by reference TRBV7-9 and TRBJ1-2, is DTGVSQNPRHKITKRGQNVTFRCDPISEHNRLYWYRQTLGQGPEFLTYFQNEAQLEKSRLLSDRFSAERPKGSFSTLEIQRTEQGDSAMYLCASSSRQSLGYGYTFGSGTRLTVV.

The chain combines TRBV5-6 with TRBJ2-1; 10 bases are shared with TRBD1. The CDR3 has 15 amino acids. V lost 4 bases, J lost 4 bases, and 5 bases stayed unmatched. The germline gives CDR1 SGHDT, CDR2 YYEEEE. CDR3 protein: CASSHDRGRYNEQFF. CDR3 in DNA: TGTGCCAGCAGCCACGACAGGGGGCGTTACAATGAGCAGTTCTTC.

The gene calls are TRBV7-9 and TRBJ2-1; 10 bases align to TRBD2. V lost 4 bases, J lost 3 bases, and 6 bases stayed unmatched. There are 16 residues in the CDR3. Per germline, CDR1 SEHNR and CDR2 FQNEAQ (reference sequence). CDR3 in DNA: TGTGCCAGCAGCTCCTCGCGACTAGCGGGCTACAATGAGCAGTTCTTC. Translated, it gives CASSSSRLAGYNEQFF.

The chain employs TRBV7-9 and TRBJ2-1; 14 nucleotides agree with TRBD2. CDR1 SEHNR and CDR2 FQNEAQ come from the germline V gene (reference sequence). Unmatched junction bases numbered 11, after V lost 5 bases and J lost 8 bases. CDR3 length: 17 residues. The DNA of the CDR3 is TGTGCCAGCAGCCCTGGACTAGCGGGAGGCCTAGGTGATGAGCAGTTCTTC. It specifies CASSPGLAGGLGDEQFF.

The genes are TRBV6-1 and TRBJ2-7; 9 nucleotides match TRBD1. Per the germline V gene, CDR1 is MNHNS and CDR2 is SASEGT. The CDR3 contains 12 residues. V dropped 8 bases and J dropped 6; count of bases not matched to a gene: 5. As DNA, the CDR3 is TGTGCCAGCCGACAGGGGGTCGTCGAGCAGTACGTC. Protein sequence: CASRQGVVEQYV.

The chain has TRBV7-9 and TRBJ1-3, with 8 bases matching TRBD1. The V gene's germline CDR1 is SEHNR and CDR2 FQNEAQ (reference sequence). J gave up 0 bases and V 5 bases, and 9 bases lay outside the gene matches. This CDR3 is built from 17 residues. CDR3 loop: CASSARQGTTSGNTIYF. The CDR3 nucleotides read TGTGCCAGCAGCGCACGACAGGGGACAACCTCTGGAAACACCATATATTTT.

J is TRBJ1-4 and V is TRBV7-9, with 7 bases identical to TRBD1. V lost 5 bases and J lost 8; bases outside the gene matches: 5. The length of the CDR3 is 13 residues. Germline values: CDR1 SEHNR, CDR2 FQNEAQ (reference sequence). The chain's CDR3 is CASSLGTAEKLFF. The DNA for the CDR3 is TGTGCCAGCAGCCTGGGGACAGCAGAAAAACTGTTTTTT.

DNA of the CDR3: TGTGCCATCAGTGAGCAGGAAAACTCCTACGAGCAGTACTTC. This codes for CAISEQENSYEQYF. The rearrangement uses TRBV10-3 and TRBJ2-7; D gene ambiguous. This CDR3 has 14 amino acids. Germline V lookup: CDR1 ENHRY, CDR2 SYGVKD. The germline V and J ends were trimmed by 2 bases and 0 bases, with 8 bases remaining between them.

The chain combines TRBV5-1 with TRBJ2-1, with 9 nucleotides matching TRBD1. Germline-derived CDR1 and CDR2 are SGHRS and YFSETQ. Germline trimming cut 0 bases from V and 6 bases from J; bases unmatched to any gene: 7. The CDR3 is made up of 16 amino acids. The CDR3 loop is CASSLDTGGWVNEQFF. In DNA form, the CDR3 reads TGCGCCAGCAGCTTGGATACAGGGGGCTGGGTCAATGAGCAGTTCTTC.

CDR3 nucleotide sequence: TGCGCCAGCAGCCTCGGGACAGACCACCATCAGCCCCAGCATTTT. Amino acid sequence: CASSLGTDHHQPQHF. J is TRBJ1-5 and V is TRBV5-1, with 7 bases fitting TRBD1. The CDR3 extends over 15 amino acids. Germline CDR1 and CDR2: SGHRS and YFSETQ. V shed 4 bases and J 5 bases; nucleotides not matched to a gene: 9.

This sequence joins TRBV29-1 and TRBJ1-5; TRBD1 matches 7 bases. The length of the CDR3 is 13 residues. The junction had 6 bases not matched to a gene; V was cut back by 6 bases and J by 4 bases. CDR1 SQVTM and CDR2 ANQGSEA come from the germline V gene. CDR3: CSVGDSINQPQHF. CDR3 DNA: TGCAGCGTCGGGGACAGTATTAATCAGCCCCAGCATTTT.

CDR3 residues: CASSLSEVAGTGELFF. The CDR3 nucleotides read TGTGCCAGCAGTTTGAGTGAGGTAGCGGGCACCGGGGAGCTGTTTTTT. The V and J genes are TRBV27 and TRBJ2-2, with 7 bases matching TRBD2. The germline gives CDR1 MNHEY, CDR2 SMNVEV (reference sequence). The CDR3 runs to 16 residues. The V segment lost 3 bases and the J segment 4 bases; nucleotides outside the gene matches: 8.

The V gene is TRBV9, the J gene TRBJ2-7, with TRBD2 matching over 7 bases. The CDR3 loop spans 14 amino acids. The germline CDR1 and CDR2 sequences are SGDLS and YYNGEE. V lost 0 bases, J lost 6 bases, and 6 bases stayed unmatched. The CDR3 nucleotides read TGTGCCAGCAGCGTAGATCAGACTAGCAGCGAGCAGTACGTC. This translates into CASSVDQTSSEQYV.

This chain connects TRBV7-6 to TRBJ2-2, with 7 bases fitting TRBD1. This CDR3 is built from 15 residues. Trimming removed 8 bases from V and 5 bases from J; junction bases left unmatched: 11. Germline CDR1 reads SGHVS; CDR2 reads FNYEAQ. The CDR3 nucleotides read TGTGCCAGCGCCCCCGACAGGGTCCGGACCGGGGAGCTGTTTTTT. This sequence encodes CASAPDRVRTGELFF.

This chain uses TRBV27 with TRBJ2-3, with D possibly being TRBD2 (6 bases). Germline V gene sequence: CDR1 MNHEY, CDR2 SMNVEV (reference sequence). This CDR3 is 15 amino acids long. V was shortened by 7 bases and J by 1 base, with 15 bases between the two germline ends. CDR3 sequence (DNA): TGTGCCAGCAATCGCTTAGCGGACCGCACAGATACGCAGTATTTT. Amino acids: CASNRLADRTDTQYF.

The chain employs TRBV9 and TRBJ2-5; 13 bases match TRBD2. CDR1 is SGDLS, CDR2 YYNGEE, per germline. V lost 3 bases and J lost 5; bases outside the gene matches: 4. The CDR3 has 15 residues. The CDR3 DNA follows: TGTGCCAGCAGCGGTACTAGCGGGGGGGCTGAGACCCAGTACTTC. Its protein is CASSGTSGGAETQYF.

The table lists this clone with a count of one. CDR3 sequence (DNA): TGTGCCAGCAGTTTGGTGGCAGGGAACACCGGGGAGCTGTTTTTT. Translated, it gives CASSLVAGNTGELFF. The rearrangement uses TRBV6-1 and TRBJ2-2; D gene unclear. Germline V gene sequence: CDR1 MNHNS, CDR2 SASEGT. V was shortened by 5 bases and J by 1 base, with 11 bases between the two germline ends. The CDR3 consists of 15 residues.

CDR3 sequence reads: CASSIAGSGYTF. DNA of the CDR3: TGTGCCAGTAGTATAGCGGGTTCGGGCTACACCTTC. V and J are TRBV19 and TRBJ1-2; D not resolved. V shed 1 base and J shed 8 bases, with 8 bases lying between them. CDR1 and CDR2 from the germline V gene are LNHDA and SQIVND (reference sequence). This CDR3 has 12 amino acids. The entire variable domain, with the rest obtained from reference TRBV19 and TRBJ1-2, is as follows: DGGITQSPKYLFRKEGQNVTLSCEQNLNHDAMYWYRQDPGQGLRLIYYSQIVNDFQKGDIAEGYSVSREKKESFPLTVTSAQKNPTAFYLCASSIAGSGYTFGSGTRLTVV.

V gene TRBV18 combines with J gene TRBJ2-3; 10 nucleotides agree with TRBD1. J lost 5 bases, V lost 4 bases, and 0 bases had no gene match. Germline V gene data show CDR1 as KGHSH and CDR2 as LQKENI. The CDR3 consists of 13 residues. The CDR3 coding sequence is TGTGCCAGCTCACGGGACAGGGGAGATACGCAGTATTTT. Translated, it gives CASSRDRGDTQYF.

This clone showed up just a few times. The V gene is TRBV4-1, the J gene TRBJ1-2; D unclear. Germline values: CDR1 MGHRA, CDR2 YSYEKL. V gave up 5 bases and J gave up 6 bases, with 13 bases separating them. The CDR3 totals 13 residues. In DNA, the CDR3 is TGCGCCAGCAGCAACAATTGGGAGGATGGCTACACCTTC. Translating it yields CASSNNWEDGYTF.

The J gene is TRBJ2-1, the V gene TRBV19, with 9 bases that match TRBD2. CDR1 and CDR2 (germline): LNHDA, SQIVND (reference sequence). The CDR3 is 17 amino acids. V lost 6 bases to trimming and J lost 3 bases; unmatched junction nucleotides: 12. The CDR3 DNA sequence: TGTGCCAGTAGCCCGAGCAGCGGGAGGCCCTTCTACAATGAGCAGTTCTTC. As protein: CASSPSSGRPFYNEQFF.

The chain joins TRBV7-3 to TRBJ2-2; maybe TRBD1 (5 bases). This CDR3 comprises 15 residues. V lost 1 base to trimming and J lost 1 base, with 7 bases between them. The germline CDR1 and CDR2 sequences are SGHTA and FQGTGA. The CDR3 DNA is TGTGCCAGCAGCTTAAATACAGGGAACACCGGGGAGCTGTTTTTT. Translating it yields CASSLNTGNTGELFF.

This clone has just a few counts. The V call is TRBV6-6, the J call TRBJ1-5; perhaps TRBD1 as D (6 bases). Germline V gene lookup returns CDR1 MNHNY and CDR2 SVGAGI (reference sequence). V shed 2 bases and J shed 1 base, with 6 bases lying between them. This CDR3 comprises 14 residues. The CDR3 DNA follows: TGTGCCAGCAGTTACCAGGGGAGCAATCAGCCCCAGCATTTT. Translating gives CASSYQGSNQPQHF.

This clone came up once. The chain uses TRBV5-1 and TRBJ1-1, with D possibly being TRBD1 (6 bases). This CDR3 spans 14 amino acids. Germline lookup yields CDR1 SGHRS and CDR2 YFSETQ. V was clipped by 3 bases and J by 4 bases, with 13 bases between them. In DNA, the CDR3 is TGCGCCAGCAGCTACACAGGGCTAGCCACTGAAGCTTTCTTT. Amino acid sequence: CASSYTGLATEAFF. The full variable domain, in which reference TRBV5-1 and TRBJ1-1 provide the parts outside the CDR3, is KAGVTQTPRYLIKTRGQQVTLSCSPISGHRSVSWYQQTPGQGLQFLFEYFSETQRNKGNFPGRFSGRQFSNSRSEMNVSTLELGDSALYLCASSYTGLATEAFFGQGTRLTVV.

The chain employs TRBV27 and TRBJ2-2; D remains ambiguous. Looked up from germline, CDR1 is MNHEY and CDR2 is SMNVEV (reference sequence). V was clipped by 1 base and J by 5 bases, with 8 bases between them. This CDR3 is built from 14 residues. The CDR3 loop reads CASSLYLGTGELFF. The DNA of the CDR3 is TGTGCCAGCAGTTTATACCTCGGTACCGGGGAGCTGTTTTTT.

This clone was detected once. The V gene is TRBV2, the J gene TRBJ2-7; TRBD1 matches 9 bases. The V gene's germline CDR1 is SNHLY and CDR2 FYNNEI. This CDR3 region has 16 residues. J was trimmed by 2 bases and V by 3 bases; bases with no gene match: 8. The CDR3 DNA reads as TGTGCCAGCAGTGATCCCGGACAGGGGCGAACCTACGAGCAGTACTTC. Residues: CASSDPGQGRTYEQYF.